These T cell receptor beta chains were read from a single sample in a study of graft-versus-host responses after intestinal transplantation. The table came from immunoSEQ multiplex PCR; TCRdb's copy has only in-frame clones and leaves some out. The sample includes some 62,000 clones, 90% to 95% of them seen just once. Antigen specificity for these receptors is unknown. Source: unstimulated CD8+ T cells sorted from spleen or lymph node cells, taken before transplant. The receptor source for this set is a human donor who was the organ donor for an intestinal transplant. The CDR3 runs from the conserved cysteine through the conserved F or W. The D gene is left open where the match is weak.

v_call | cdr3_length | d_call | cdr3_aa
TRBV18 | 16 | - | CASSIRNREIPYEQYF
TRBV9 | 17 | TRBD1 | CASSNRTGGASKNIQYF
TRBV19 | 16 | TRBD2 | CASNPPGLAVPDTQYF
TRBV7-8 | 14 | - | CASSLGGWGTEAFF
TRBV19 | 19 | TRBD2 | CASSKLPGLAKTFSYEQYF
TRBV6-7 | 13 | - | CASLVQGTKGYTF
TRBV6-4 | 15 | TRBD2 | CASSDSAGGSNEQFF
TRBV13 | 15 | TRBD1 | CASSLEGQGDYGYTF
TRBV5-4 | 19 | - | CASSFYHVPPNEAKNIQYF
TRBV4-3 | 15 | TRBD1 | CASSQDRDRGYEQYF
TRBV29-1 | 15 | TRBD2 | CSVVPQREYKETQYF
TRBV27 | 13 | - | CASSFQGGYEQYF
TRBV13 | 12 | - | CASGQYYNEQFF
TRBV19 | 15 | TRBD1 | CASSPRQGWNTEAFF
TRBV6-4 | 15 | - | CASSEKTQGSSPLHF
TRBV28 | 14 | - | CASSDWTALGEQYF
TRBV18 | 14 | - | CASSPLRGNTEAFF
TRBV28 | 15 | TRBD1 | CASSGDREEGREQFF
TRBV5-6 | 16 | - | CASSLVGIQGKNIQYF
TRBV28 | 14 | - | CASSLGGDGNTIYF
TRBV7-9 | 15 | TRBD1 | CASSLEGRGIYEQYF
TRBV27 | 16 | - | CASSLSLSRLYNEQFF
TRBV25-1 | 14 | - | CASSESGRWTEAFF
TRBV5-6 | 18 | - | CASSLGAQGFPSIYGYTF
TRBV7-9 | 18 | - | CASSLEHLERSSYNEQFF
TRBV28 | 17 | TRBD1 | CASSSLDRGRGNTEAFF
TRBV9 | 18 | - | CASSVYGRATASYNEQFF
TRBV7-6 | 14 | - | CASSMRDRPYEQYF
TRBV9 | 14 | TRBD1 | CASSATGSLGGYTF
TRBV28 | 16 | TRBD2 | CASSNLSGGGSYEQYF
TRBV9 | 14 | TRBD1 | CASSPDRGRYEQYF
TRBV19 | 16 | TRBD1 | CASSINKGQERQPQHF
TRBV28 | 12 | - | CASSFSPLTQYF
TRBV4-2 | 13 | - | CASTGQELYGYTF
TRBV7-6 | 15 | - | CASSLGSQDASPLHF
TRBV4-3 | 21 | TRBD2 | CASSQRWSLAGGEPSTDTQYF
TRBV9 | 13 | - | CASSDATSYEQYF
TRBV5-4 | 14 | TRBD1 | CASSPGTGNNEQYF
TRBV4-3 | 19 | TRBD2 | CASSQGPGWGLGPANEQFF
TRBV9 | 14 | - | CASSVGGAYNEQFF
TRBV29-1 | 14 | TRBD1 | CSVLDRGRDYGYTF
TRBV5-1 | 16 | - | CASSSVGNRGGYEQYF
TRBV28 | 15 | TRBD1 | CASSTRRGQSESYTF
TRBV18 | 14 | - | CASSPPSTTDTQYF
TRBV27 | 14 | - | CASSPAEYGGLAFF
TRBV28 | 14 | - | CASSSPTGLYEQYF
TRBV28 | 21 | TRBD2 | CASSLFYSPQTTSGRTYEQYF
TRBV15 | 15 | - | CATSRDASGGYEQYF
TRBV5-5 | 15 | TRBD2 | CASSLSGGNTGELFF
TRBV4-2 | 17 | - | CASSQGRVSGALYEQYF
TRBV4-2 | 15 | TRBD2 | CASSLRLAGDDEQYF
TRBV29-1 | 15 | - | CSVGLVTSSYNEQFF